This T cell receptor (beta chain) derives from a study of T cell responses to AZD1222 COVID-19 vaccine. Findings and limits, study-wide: Sampling that yielded the repertoires occurred only after the peak T cell response. When two AZD1222 doses had been given, Spike-specific TCR breadth and depth rose. Among the donors, most were white British and more were female, and clonal diversity was possibly underestimated.

With V trimmed by 3 bases and J by 2 bases, 5 bases remained unmatched. Germline V CDR1 and CDR2: KGHSH, LQKENI. This CDR3 comprises 15 residues. Second-dose schedules of about 4 or about 12 weeks were combined. A word on this clone: Its antigen is as yet unknown.

Method: immunoSEQ multiplex PCR; TCRdb's copy keeps in-frame clones and lacks some. The data show some 120,000 clones, 70% to 90% seen once. The origin of this receptor is an adult who received the AZD1222 COVID-19 vaccine. Here the sequenced sample was peripheral blood, taken 28 days after the second AZD1222 dose. The chain is built from TRBV18 and TRBJ1-2; 8 bases line up with TRBD1. The CDR3 DNA reads TGTGCCAGCTCACCTGACAGGGGCATAAACTATGGCTACACCTTC. Encoded protein: CASSPDRGINYGYTF. The full variable domain, completed using reference TRBV18 and TRBJ1-2, is NAGVMQNPRHLVRRRGQEARLRCSPMKGHSHVYWYRQLPEEGLKFMVYLQKENIIDESGMPKERFSAEFPKEGPSILRIQQVVRGDSAAYFCASSPDRGINYGYTFGSGTRLTVV.